This TCR beta chain was identified during a study of OX40 agonist ivuxolimab in advanced cancers. General study findings and limits: CD8+ T cells were the subset that, on average, had more expanded clones than CD4+. There was clonal expansion of CD4+ and CD8+ blood T cells by week 6 at 0.1 to 3.0 mg/kg.

Remarks on this clone: Its antigen is as yet unknown.

Sequencing was performed with immunoSEQ multiplex PCR; in TCRdb, only in-frame clones are kept and a portion is missing. The data contain more than 80,000 clones, roughly 87% of them singletons. Excluded were patients having autoimmune disease history or systemic immunosuppression. Germline V CDR1 and CDR2: ENHRY, SYGVKD. The CDR3 sequence is 13 residues long. Trimming left V 6 bases short and J 5 bases short, with 13 bases between. The sequencing here drew on CD4+ or CD8+ T cells sorted from blood, taken in a trial of the OX40 agonist ivuxolimab. This rearrangement joins TRBV10-3 to TRBJ1-1; D is ambiguous. This receptor was taken from an adult with an advanced solid tumor such as melanoma, head and neck, liver or kidney cancer. DNA of the CDR3: TGTGCCATCAGCCCGGGTCTTGGTACTGAAGCTTTCTTT. This gives the protein CAISPGLGTEAFF.